This T cell receptor (beta chain) was sequenced for a study of shared clonotypes between healthy human individuals. Turning to the study itself: The plates for each donor numbered three CD4 naive, three CD4 memory, two CD8 naive and one CD8 memory.

Points on this clone: Its antigen is not identified.

Only in-frame clones appear in the TCRdb table, and some are missing; sequencing was by immunoSEQ multiplex PCR. Of about 2.4 million clones detected, over 85% appear once; the ten largest clones hold approximately 0.35%. This CDR3 has 13 amino acids. V lost 6 bases to trimming and J lost 4 bases, with 12 bases between them. The germline gives CDR1 LNHDA, CDR2 SQIVND (reference sequence). Study-wide results and caveats: Tissues were not sampled, only blood, and their repertoires likely differ.

The donors, healthy adults who were HIV-negative, had experienced no recent acute infections or vaccinations. The chain has TRBV19 and TRBJ1-2; the D is unclear. This receptor was taken from a man aged 18 to 29 in good health. Some clones in this sample may be carry-over from other donors' samples. What was sequenced was naive CD4+ T cells from PBMCs. Subset reported: CD45RA+ positively selected. This CDR3 reads CASRSVVSYGYTF. DNA of the CDR3: TGTGCCAGTAGGTCGGTGGTAAGCTATGGCTACACCTTC.